These T cell receptor beta chains were read from a single sample in a study of T cell responses to AZD1222 COVID-19 vaccine. TCRdb's table, derived via immunoSEQ multiplex PCR, lists solely in-frame clones and lacks some. The profile shows about 150,000 clones, more than 70% of them singletons. The material sequenced was peripheral blood, taken on day 0 of MenACWY control vaccination. These receptors were collected from an adult in good health. CDR3s include the opening cysteine and the closing phenylalanine or tryptophan. A D gene is named only where the DNA matches it firmly. Only some rows state a clone size, as once, few, many or a class for expanded clones.

cdr3_length: 13; v_call: TRBV7-2; d_call: NA; j_call: TRBJ1-2; clone_size: NA; cdr3_nt: TGTGCCAGCAGCTTGCGGGGCAGGGATGGCTACACCTTC; cdr3_aa: CASSLRGRDGYTF
cdr3_length: 13; v_call: TRBV7-9; d_call: NA; j_call: TRBJ1-2; clone_size: NA; cdr3_nt: TGTGCCAGCAGCTCCGCGGGGGCAGGTGGCTACACCTTC; cdr3_aa: CASSSAGAGGYTF
cdr3_length: 17; v_call: TRBV5-1; d_call: NA; j_call: TRBJ2-7; clone_size: NA; cdr3_nt: TGCGCCAGCAGCTTGGCTGCGGACGGATCTAGCTCCTACGAGCAGTACTTC; cdr3_aa: CASSLAADGSSSYEQYF
cdr3_length: 16; v_call: TRBV4-3; d_call: TRBD2; j_call: TRBJ2-2; clone_size: NA; cdr3_nt: TGCGCCAGCAGCCAAGATGTCGCTAGCGGGGCCGGGGAGCTGTTTTTT; cdr3_aa: CASSQDVASGAGELFF
cdr3_length: 14; v_call: TRBV24-1; d_call: NA; j_call: TRBJ1-1; clone_size: NA; cdr3_nt: TGTGCCACCAGACGGACGGGGATGAACACTGAAGCTTTCTTT; cdr3_aa: CATRRTGMNTEAFF
cdr3_length: 13; v_call: TRBV27; d_call: TRBD1; j_call: TRBJ2-7; clone_size: NA; cdr3_nt: TGTGCCAGCAGTTTGACAGGGGCCTACGAGCAGTACTTC; cdr3_aa: CASSLTGAYEQYF
cdr3_length: 14; v_call: TRBV5-1; d_call: NA; j_call: TRBJ1-1; clone_size: NA; cdr3_nt: TGCGCCAGCAGGTTGACAGGAACGAACACTGAAGCTTTCTTT; cdr3_aa: CASRLTGTNTEAFF
cdr3_length: 14; v_call: TRBV24-1; d_call: NA; j_call: TRBJ1-4; clone_size: NA; cdr3_nt: TGTGCCACCAGTACGGACCGAAGAAATGAAAAACTGTTTTTT; cdr3_aa: CATSTDRRNEKLFF
cdr3_length: 15; v_call: TRBV5-1; d_call: TRBD1; j_call: TRBJ1-1; clone_size: NA; cdr3_nt: TGCGCCAGCAGTCCCTACAGGGGGCAGGGCACTGAAGCTTTCTTT; cdr3_aa: CASSPYRGQGTEAFF
cdr3_length: 16; v_call: TRBV13; d_call: NA; j_call: TRBJ1-3; clone_size: NA; cdr3_nt: TGTGCCAGCAGCCTCCAGGCCAGCTTCTCTGGAAACACCATATATTTT; cdr3_aa: CASSLQASFSGNTIYF
cdr3_length: 16; v_call: TRBV18; d_call: TRBD1; j_call: TRBJ2-5; clone_size: NA; cdr3_nt: TGTGCCAGCTCACGGTCCGTCAGGGGGCGCATAGAGACCCAGTACTTC; cdr3_aa: CASSRSVRGRIETQYF
cdr3_length: 13; v_call: TRBV19; d_call: NA; j_call: TRBJ1-6; clone_size: NA; cdr3_nt: TGTGCCTCCCAAAGGGCTAGGGATTCACCCCTCCACTTT; cdr3_aa: CASQRARDSPLHF
cdr3_length: 14; v_call: TRBV27; d_call: TRBD1; j_call: TRBJ2-1; clone_size: NA; cdr3_nt: TGTGCCAGCAGTTTAGACAGGGGGCTAAGTGAGCAGTTCTTC; cdr3_aa: CASSLDRGLSEQFF
cdr3_length: 15; v_call: TRBV2; d_call: NA; j_call: TRBJ1-6; clone_size: NA; cdr3_nt: TGTGCCAGCAGTGAGGAGAGCTCCTATAATTCACCCCTCCACTTT; cdr3_aa: CASSEESSYNSPLHF
cdr3_length: 15; v_call: TRBV24-1; d_call: TRBD1; j_call: TRBJ2-3; clone_size: NA; cdr3_nt: TGTGCCACCAGTGAGGACAGGGGGCGAGCAGATACGCAGTATTTT; cdr3_aa: CATSEDRGRADTQYF
cdr3_length: 13; v_call: TRBV4-3; d_call: NA; j_call: TRBJ1-2; clone_size: NA; cdr3_nt: TGCGCCAGCAGCCAAGACCAGGGAGGCGGCTACACCTTC; cdr3_aa: CASSQDQGGGYTF
cdr3_length: 13; v_call: TRBV28; d_call: NA; j_call: TRBJ2-5; clone_size: NA; cdr3_nt: TGTGCCAGCGTAGCAATAGGGCAAGAGACCCAGTACTTC; cdr3_aa: CASVAIGQETQYF
cdr3_length: 14; v_call: TRBV28; d_call: NA; j_call: TRBJ1-4; clone_size: once; cdr3_nt: TGTGCCAGCACCCCGAGGGGATTGGGGGAAAAACTGTTTTTT; cdr3_aa: CASTPRGLGEKLFF
cdr3_length: 13; v_call: TRBV30; d_call: NA; j_call: TRBJ1-2; clone_size: NA; cdr3_nt: TGTGCCTGGAGTATTACAGCTAACTATGGCTACACCTTC; cdr3_aa: CAWSITANYGYTF
cdr3_length: 14; v_call: TRBV2; d_call: NA; j_call: TRBJ2-7; clone_size: NA; cdr3_nt: TGTGCCAGCAGTGGTTGGGGGGCGCGAGACGAGCAGTACTTC; cdr3_aa: CASSGWGARDEQYF
cdr3_length: 15; v_call: TRBV4-3; d_call: NA; j_call: TRBJ1-1; clone_size: NA; cdr3_nt: TGCGCCAGCAGCCAAGATCTGGCTATAAGGACTGAAGCTTTCTTT; cdr3_aa: CASSQDLAIRTEAFF
cdr3_length: 13; v_call: TRBV14; d_call: NA; j_call: TRBJ2-7; clone_size: NA; cdr3_nt: TGTGCCAGCAGCCAAGGGCAGATCTACGAGCAGTACTTC; cdr3_aa: CASSQGQIYEQYF
cdr3_length: 14; v_call: TRBV28; d_call: NA; j_call: TRBJ2-7; clone_size: NA; cdr3_nt: TGTGCCAGCAGCCCCGCCGGGACTCTCTACGAGCAGTACTTC; cdr3_aa: CASSPAGTLYEQYF
cdr3_length: 14; v_call: TRBV7-9; d_call: NA; j_call: TRBJ1-5; clone_size: many; cdr3_nt: TGTGCCAGCAGCTTAGACAGGGACCCTCAGCCCCAGCATTTT; cdr3_aa: CASSLDRDPQPQHF
cdr3_length: 16; v_call: TRBV7-9; d_call: NA; j_call: TRBJ1-1; clone_size: few; cdr3_nt: TGTGCCAGCAGCTTACTCGGGGTAGACGGGGGCACTGAAGCTTTCTTT; cdr3_aa: CASSLLGVDGGTEAFF
cdr3_length: 12; v_call: TRBV2; d_call: NA; j_call: TRBJ2-7; clone_size: NA; cdr3_nt: TGTGCCAGCAGTAAGGACGGCTACGAGCAGTACTTC; cdr3_aa: CASSKDGYEQYF
cdr3_length: 13; v_call: TRBV3-1/TRBV3-2; d_call: NA; j_call: TRBJ1-2; clone_size: once; cdr3_nt: TGTGCCAGCAGCCGGGAAGAATACTATGGCTACACCTTC; cdr3_aa: CASSREEYYGYTF
cdr3_length: 15; v_call: TRBV3-1/TRBV3-2; d_call: NA; j_call: TRBJ2-1; clone_size: NA; cdr3_nt: TGTGCCAGCAGCCAAGCCCTGGACCCGTACAATGAGCAGTTCTTC; cdr3_aa: CASSQALDPYNEQFF
cdr3_length: 13; v_call: TRBV27; d_call: NA; j_call: TRBJ1-1; clone_size: NA; cdr3_nt: TGTGCCAGCAGTTTCCGGGTGAACACTGAAGCTTTCTTT; cdr3_aa: CASSFRVNTEAFF
cdr3_length: 15; v_call: TRBV4-1; d_call: NA; j_call: TRBJ1-2; clone_size: NA; cdr3_nt: TGCGCCAGCAGCCAAGCAGGGCAGACTAACTATGGCTACACCTTC; cdr3_aa: CASSQAGQTNYGYTF